These T cell receptor beta chains were read from a single sample in a study of Graves' ophthalmopathy and Graves' hyperthyroidism. MiXCR, applied by TCRdb to the multiplex PCR reads, yields one record per CDR3 protein. Counted here are 600,000 to 950,000 distinct CDR3 sequences, roughly 40% occurring once; the ten biggest clones make up approximately 46%. Sequencing was performed on peripheral blood. Receptors originate from an adult man with Graves' ophthalmopathy. Both conserved end residues are part of each CDR3. D genes are given only for firm matches. Expanded clones get a size class; other rows say once, few or many, or leave the size out.

cdr3_nt: TGTGCCAGCAAGGAAGCGGGAGGTCCCGATAACTACGAGCAGTACTTC
cdr3_aa: CASKEAGGPDNYEQYF
cdr3_length: 16
d_call: TRBD2
clone_size: few
j_call: TRBJ2-7
v_call: TRBV2

cdr3_nt: TGTGCCATCAGTGAGTCGGCTGGACCGGGTTTGTACGAGCAGTACTTC
cdr3_aa: CAISESAGPGLYEQYF
cdr3_length: 16
d_call: -
clone_size: many
j_call: TRBJ2-7
v_call: TRBV10-3

cdr3_nt: TGTGCCAGCAGTTTGCGGGAGCGCGAGCAGTACTTC
cdr3_aa: CASSLREREQYF
cdr3_length: 12
d_call: TRBD2
clone_size: -
j_call: TRBJ2-7
v_call: TRBV10-3

cdr3_nt: TGTGCCAGCAGCTTCGACAGGTCTTGGGAGCAGTACTTC
cdr3_aa: CASSFDRSWEQYF
cdr3_length: 13
d_call: -
clone_size: many
j_call: TRBJ2-7
v_call: TRBV7-9

cdr3_nt: TGCAGTGCTGCCGGGACAGGGGGATGGCTCTACGAGCAGTACTTC
cdr3_aa: CSAAGTGGWLYEQYF
cdr3_length: 15
d_call: TRBD1
clone_size: many
j_call: TRBJ2-7
v_call: TRBV20-1

cdr3_nt: TGTGCCAGCAGCTCGGCAGGGGGGATCCTCTACGAGCAGTACTTC
cdr3_aa: CASSSAGGILYEQYF
cdr3_length: 15
d_call: -
clone_size: few
j_call: TRBJ2-7
v_call: TRBV7-9

cdr3_nt: TGTGCCAGCAGTGAAGAGGGGAGCTACGAGCAGTACTTC
cdr3_aa: CASSEEGSYEQYF
cdr3_length: 13
d_call: -
clone_size: many
j_call: TRBJ2-7
v_call: TRBV10-2

cdr3_nt: TGCGCCAGCAGCCAAGAACAACGCTTTGCGAGCTCCTATAATTCACCCCTCCACTTT
cdr3_aa: CASSQEQRFASSYNSPLHF
cdr3_length: 19
d_call: -
clone_size: -
j_call: TRBJ1-6
v_call: TRBV4-3

cdr3_nt: TGCAGCGCCCCGACGTGGGCAGGGCCTCAAGAGACCCAGTACTTC
cdr3_aa: CSAPTWAGPQETQYF
cdr3_length: 15
d_call: -
clone_size: many
j_call: TRBJ2-5
v_call: TRBV29-1

cdr3_nt: TGTGCCAGCAGCAACCGGGGAGCGCAAGAGACCCAGTACTTC
cdr3_aa: CASSNRGAQETQYF
cdr3_length: 14
d_call: -
clone_size: few
j_call: TRBJ2-5
v_call: TRBV12-3/TRBV12-4

cdr3_nt: TGTGCCAGCAGCTTACATGATGGAGGGGCAGGGACCCAGTACTTC
cdr3_aa: CASSLHDGGAGTQYF
cdr3_length: 15
d_call: -
clone_size: many
j_call: TRBJ2-5
v_call: TRBV7-2

cdr3_nt: TGTGCCAGCAGTGGGTCAAAGACTGGAAACACCATATATTTT
cdr3_aa: CASSGSKTGNTIYF
cdr3_length: 14
d_call: -
clone_size: -
j_call: TRBJ1-3
v_call: TRBV25-1

cdr3_nt: TGTGCCAGCAGACGGGGCTTAGCTGAAGCTTTCTTT
cdr3_aa: CASRRGLAEAFF
cdr3_length: 12
d_call: -
clone_size: few
j_call: TRBJ1-1
v_call: TRBV5-6

cdr3_nt: TGTGCCAGCAGTGGGCTAGACACTCGGGCGGCTTTCTTT
cdr3_aa: CASSGLDTRAAFF
cdr3_length: 13
d_call: -
clone_size: -
j_call: TRBJ1-1
v_call: TRBV2

cdr3_nt: TGCGCCAGCAGTGAGACCCTGATTAATACGCAGTATTTT
cdr3_aa: CASSETLINTQYF
cdr3_length: 13
d_call: -
clone_size: few
j_call: TRBJ2-3
v_call: TRBV10-2

cdr3_nt: TGTGCCAGCAGCTTATTTACAGGGGATGAGACCCAGTACTTC
cdr3_aa: CASSLFTGDETQYF
cdr3_length: 14
d_call: TRBD1
clone_size: many
j_call: TRBJ2-5
v_call: TRBV7-6

cdr3_nt: TGTGCCGGCAGCTTAGGTGGAGAGACCCAGTACTTC
cdr3_aa: CAGSLGGETQYF
cdr3_length: 12
d_call: -
clone_size: -
j_call: TRBJ2-5
v_call: TRBV7-2

cdr3_nt: TGTGCCAGCAGTGAAGGGGGAAACGAGCAGTACTTC
cdr3_aa: CASSEGGNEQYF
cdr3_length: 12
d_call: -
clone_size: many
j_call: TRBJ2-7
v_call: TRBV2

cdr3_nt: TGTGCCATCAGTGAGGCGACAGGGGCCAACGTCCTGACTTTC
cdr3_aa: CAISEATGANVLTF
cdr3_length: 14
d_call: -
clone_size: -
j_call: TRBJ2-6
v_call: TRBV10-3

cdr3_nt: TGTGCCACCAGCCGTCGGGACAGGGTTGGCTACACCTTC
cdr3_aa: CATSRRDRVGYTF
cdr3_length: 13
d_call: TRBD1
clone_size: -
j_call: TRBJ1-2
v_call: TRBV15

cdr3_nt: TGTGCCAGTAGTGACCGGGACAGGGCGGGCTACGAGCAGTACTTC
cdr3_aa: CASSDRDRAGYEQYF
cdr3_length: 15
d_call: TRBD1
clone_size: -
j_call: TRBJ2-7
v_call: TRBV19

cdr3_nt: TGTGCCAGCAGCTTAGCGGGGTTCACGGGGTTGGACTATGGCTACACCTTC
cdr3_aa: CASSLAGFTGLDYGYTF
cdr3_length: 17
d_call: -
clone_size: many
j_call: TRBJ1-2
v_call: TRBV7-2

cdr3_nt: TGTGCCAGCAGCTTAGGCCGGAACGAGCAGTACTTC
cdr3_aa: CASSLGRNEQYF
cdr3_length: 12
d_call: -
clone_size: many
j_call: TRBJ2-7
v_call: TRBV7-9

cdr3_nt: TGTGCCAGCAGTTACTCGTGGCAGGGGGCAGAAAAACTGTTTTTT
cdr3_aa: CASSYSWQGAEKLFF
cdr3_length: 15
d_call: TRBD1
clone_size: few
j_call: TRBJ1-4
v_call: TRBV6-5

cdr3_nt: TGTGCCAGCAGTCTTGAATTCAATCAGCCCCAGCATTTT
cdr3_aa: CASSLEFNQPQHF
cdr3_length: 13
d_call: -
clone_size: -
j_call: TRBJ1-5
v_call: TRBV24-1

cdr3_nt: TGTGCCAGCAGCTCCTACAGAAGCACTGAAGCTTTCTTT
cdr3_aa: CASSSYRSTEAFF
cdr3_length: 13
d_call: -
clone_size: many
j_call: TRBJ1-1
v_call: TRBV7-9

cdr3_nt: TGCGCCAGCAGCCCTCCAGGGGGCTCCTATGGCTACACCTTC
cdr3_aa: CASSPPGGSYGYTF
cdr3_length: 14
d_call: TRBD1
clone_size: many
j_call: TRBJ1-2
v_call: TRBV5-1

cdr3_nt: TGTGCCAGCAGCCTGGGACAGAGTAACTATGGCTGCACCTTC
cdr3_aa: CASSLGQSNYGCTF
cdr3_length: 14
d_call: TRBD1
clone_size: -
j_call: TRBJ1-2
v_call: TRBV9

cdr3_nt: TGTGCCAGCAGCCTCGGACTAGCGGACTCCTACGAGCAGTACTTC
cdr3_aa: CASSLGLADSYEQYF
cdr3_length: 15
d_call: TRBD2
clone_size: many
j_call: TRBJ2-7
v_call: TRBV7-9

cdr3_nt: TGTGCCAGCAGCCCTTCAAGTTACGGGGACTCACCCCTCCACTTT
cdr3_aa: CASSPSSYGDSPLHF
cdr3_length: 15
d_call: -
clone_size: few
j_call: TRBJ1-6
v_call: TRBV7-9

cdr3_nt: TGCGCCAGCAGCTTGCTTCCGGGGACAGGGGTGGACGAGCAGTACTTC
cdr3_aa: CASSLLPGTGVDEQYF
cdr3_length: 16
d_call: TRBD1
clone_size: few
j_call: TRBJ2-7
v_call: TRBV5-1

cdr3_nt: TGTGCCAGCAGCGTATACGGGAACACTGAAGCTTTCTTT
cdr3_aa: CASSVYGNTEAFF
cdr3_length: 13
d_call: -
clone_size: many
j_call: TRBJ1-1
v_call: TRBV9

cdr3_nt: TGTGCCAGCAGCGTAGGTTTCGGTGGGCGCGGGACCCAGTACTTC
cdr3_aa: CASSVGFGGRGTQYF
cdr3_length: 15
d_call: -
clone_size: -
j_call: TRBJ2-5
v_call: TRBV11-2

cdr3_nt: TGTGCCAGCAGTGAAGGGGACAGGGGGTCGTGGGCCAACGTCCTGACTTTC
cdr3_aa: CASSEGDRGSWANVLTF
cdr3_length: 17
d_call: TRBD1
clone_size: -
j_call: TRBJ2-6
v_call: TRBV10-3

cdr3_nt: TGTGCCAGTAGTCCAGCGGCGAACACCGGGGAGCTGTTTTTT
cdr3_aa: CASSPAANTGELFF
cdr3_length: 14
d_call: -
clone_size: few
j_call: TRBJ2-2
v_call: TRBV7-9

cdr3_nt: TGCAGTGCTAGAGACTCGAAAACGGGACAGGATAATTCACCCCTCCACTTT
cdr3_aa: CSARDSKTGQDNSPLHF
cdr3_length: 17
d_call: TRBD1
clone_size: -
j_call: TRBJ1-6
v_call: TRBV20-1

cdr3_nt: TGTGCCAGCAGTGGCGGAGGGGGCGGGAACACTGAAGCTTTCTTT
cdr3_aa: CASSGGGGGNTEAFF
cdr3_length: 15
d_call: TRBD1
clone_size: -
j_call: TRBJ1-1
v_call: TRBV2

cdr3_nt: TGCGCCAGCAGTGACCCGACTAGCGGGGGGGCCGGCGAGACCCAGTACTTC
cdr3_aa: CASSDPTSGGAGETQYF
cdr3_length: 17
d_call: TRBD2
clone_size: many
j_call: TRBJ2-5
v_call: TRBV10-1

cdr3_nt: TGCAGCGTGAGGCAGGGGTTTAACTATGGCTACACCTTC
cdr3_aa: CSVRQGFNYGYTF
cdr3_length: 13
d_call: -
clone_size: once
j_call: TRBJ1-2
v_call: TRBV29-1

cdr3_nt: TGTGCCAGCAGTCATCCCGACATACTCGAGCAGTACTTC
cdr3_aa: CASSHPDILEQYF
cdr3_length: 13
d_call: -
clone_size: few
j_call: TRBJ2-7
v_call: TRBV12-3/TRBV12-4